These 16 T cell receptor beta chains were all obtained from the same sample, sequenced in a study of a mutant IDH1 vaccine in newly diagnosed glioma. Time point described: week 23, last vaccination. In every dose of vaccine, 300 ug of mutant IDH1 20-mer peptide was given alongside topical imiquimod. TCRdb's copy holds only in-frame clones and misses some; the assay was immunoSEQ multiplex PCR. This table has roughly 30,000 clones, over 75% appearing once. Antigens for these TCRs are unknown. Sample: PBMCs, taken from a glioma patient whose treatment included an IDH1 peptide vaccine. The receptors originated from a middle-aged man with glioma.

V is TRBV5-1 and J is TRBJ1-2; D unresolved. CDR3 length equals 14 residues. The V and J ends lost 6 bases and 2 bases respectively, with 14 bases between them. Per the germline V gene, CDR1 is SGHRS and CDR2 is YFSETQ. The CDR3 loop reads CASTSAGANYGYTF. CDR3 bases: TGCGCCAGCACCTCGGCCGGAGCCAACTATGGCTACACCTTC.

The V and J genes are TRBV18 and TRBJ2-1; D is possibly TRBD2 (7 bases). The CDR3 covers 17 residues. The V and J ends lost 3 bases and 5 bases respectively, with 20 bases between them. Germline V CDR1 and CDR2: KGHSH, LQKENI. CDR3 coding DNA: TGTGCCAGCTCACCGATAATGGGGGGGGGCTTCCACAATGAGCAGTTCTTC. This gives the protein CASSPIMGGGFHNEQFF.

The chain has TRBV18 and TRBJ1-6; tentative D call: TRBD1 (5 bases). With 6 bases removed from V and 4 bases from J, the gap between germline ends came to 10 bases. CDR3 length: 14 residues. The V gene's germline CDR1 is KGHSH and CDR2 LQKENI. Here the CDR3 DNA reads TGTGCCAGCTCTCCTGACAGATATAATTCACCCCTCCACTTT. It yields the protein CASSPDRYNSPLHF.

The rearrangement uses TRBV5-4 and TRBJ2-1, with 8 bases that match TRBD2. The CDR3 runs 14 residues. The germline gives CDR1 SGHNT, CDR2 YYREEE (reference sequence). Unmatched junction bases numbered 4, after V lost 1 base and J lost 7 bases. The CDR3, as DNA: TGTGCCAGCAGCTTGATGGGGACTAGTAATGAGCAGTTCTTC. It is translated as CASSLMGTSNEQFF.

This rearrangement joins TRBV7-2 to TRBJ1-3, with D hard to call. The V end was cut by 1 base, the J end by 1 base, with 5 bases between. This CDR3 is built from 14 residues. CDR1 and CDR2 (germline): SGHTA, FQGNSA. CDR3 residues: CASSLGGSGNTIYF. CDR3 in DNA: TGTGCCAGCAGCTTAGGAGGGTCTGGAAACACCATATATTTT.

V gene TRBV4-1 combines with J gene TRBJ1-2; maybe TRBD1 (6 bases). The CDR3 contains 15 residues. V shed 4 bases and J shed 4 bases, with 16 bases lying between them. Germline CDR1 is MGHRA and CDR2 is YSYEKL. CDR3 protein: CASSLLSGQTYGYTF. CDR3 nucleotide sequence: TGCGCCAGCAGCCTACTTTCTGGACAGACCTATGGCTACACCTTC.

This chain links TRBV14 with TRBJ2-2; TRBD2 is a possible D gene (6 bases). Germline V gives CDR1 SGHDN, CDR2 FVKESK. V was shortened by 1 base and J by 4 bases, with 13 bases between the two germline ends. The CDR3 loop spans 16 amino acids. The CDR3, as DNA: TGTGCCAGCAGCCAAGTCCTAGCGAGGAGCACCGGGGAGCTGTTTTTT. Translation: CASSQVLARSTGELFF. Based on the CDR3 plus reference TRBV14 and TRBJ2-2, the full variable domain is EAGVTQFPSHSVIEKGQTVTLRCDPISGHDNLYWYRRVMGKEIKFLLHFVKESKQDESGMPNNRFLAERTGGTYSTLKVQPAELEDSGVYFCASSQVLARSTGELFFGEGSRLTVL.

J is TRBJ2-1 and V is TRBV7-6, with D perhaps given as TRBD1 or TRBD2 (5 bases each). Between the trimmed V and J ends, which lost 2 bases and 5 bases, there was a span of 10 bases. CDR1 SGHVS and CDR2 FNYEAQ come from the germline V gene. This CDR3 is 14 amino acids long. Written as DNA, the CDR3 is TGTGCCAGCAGCTTACCGGGGACGCACAATGAGCAGTTCTTC. As protein: CASSLPGTHNEQFF.

V and J are TRBV7-8 and TRBJ2-2; D possibly corresponds to TRBD2 (6 bases). This CDR3 is built from 16 residues. CDR1 is SGHVS and CDR2 is FQNEAQ in the germline V gene. V lost 5 bases to trimming and J lost 3 bases, with 16 bases between them. CDR3 loop: CASSPLRDSYTGELFF. CDR3 bases: TGTGCCAGCAGCCCTCTTCGGGACTCATACACCGGGGAGCTGTTTTTT.

The J gene is TRBJ2-2, the V gene TRBV6-1, with D unresolved. Trimming cost V 10 bases and J 3 bases, with 18 bases left between them. The germline gives CDR1 MNHNS, CDR2 SASEGT. CDR3 length: 15 residues. Here the CDR3 DNA reads TGTGCCACCACCGACAACGGGCTACACACCGGGGAGCTGTTTTTT. Its translation: CATTDNGLHTGELFF.

This chain links TRBV18 with TRBJ1-1; no clear D. CDR3 length: 14 residues. Germline V CDR1 and CDR2: KGHSH, LQKENI. The V gene lost 4 bases and the J gene lost 0 bases, with 9 bases spanning the gap. CDR3 protein: CASSLYSLNTEAFF. The CDR3 bases are TGTGCCAGCTCACTCTACTCGTTGAACACTGAAGCTTTCTTT.

The chain carries TRBV19 and TRBJ1-1; D possibly corresponds to TRBD1 (5 bases). V was pared by 0 bases and J by 7 bases, with 21 bases between. Germline lookup yields CDR1 LNHDA and CDR2 SQIVND (reference sequence). The CDR3 runs 17 residues. CDR3 residues: CASSIDTTRGRPFEAFF. CDR3 DNA sequence: TGTGCCAGTAGTATAGATACGACGAGGGGACGCCCCTTTGAAGCTTTCTTT.

The J gene is TRBJ2-5, the V gene TRBV19; maybe TRBD1 (6 bases). Trimming shortened V by 7 bases and J by 3 bases, and 9 bases separated the two germline ends. The germline CDR1 and CDR2 sequences are LNHDA and SQIVND (reference sequence). The CDR3 length is 12 residues. Here the CDR3 DNA reads TGTGCCAGTATTCGGACAGAAGAGACCCAGTACTTC. Its translation: CASIRTEETQYF.

The chain carries TRBV28 and TRBJ2-3; 12 bases line up with TRBD1. The CDR3 has 15 amino acids. With V trimmed by 10 bases and J by 5 bases, 10 bases remained unmatched. Germline lookup yields CDR1 MDHEN and CDR2 SYDVKM. The CDR3 bases are TGTGCCACTCATGGGGGACAGGGGGCGATAGATACGCAGTATTTT. Amino acid sequence: CATHGGQGAIDTQYF.

The J gene is TRBJ1-2, the V gene TRBV4-3; D perhaps matches TRBD1 (5 bases). The V gene lost 0 bases and the J gene lost 8 bases, with 16 bases spanning the gap. Germline CDR1 LGHNA, CDR2 YSLEER. The CDR3 runs 15 residues. CDR3 protein: CASSQDGTPSYGYTF. The CDR3 DNA is TGCGCCAGCAGCCAAGACGGGACCCCAAGTTACGGCTACACCTTC.

This chain connects TRBV6-1 to TRBJ1-1, with D tentatively TRBD1 (5 bases). Germline CDR1 reads MNHNS; CDR2 reads SASEGT. CDR3 length: 13 amino acids. Trimming shortened V by 8 bases and J by 3 bases, and 13 bases separated the two germline ends. The CDR3 reads CASGWGVDTEAFF. Written as DNA, the CDR3 is TGTGCCAGCGGTTGGGGGGTCGACACTGAAGCTTTCTTT.